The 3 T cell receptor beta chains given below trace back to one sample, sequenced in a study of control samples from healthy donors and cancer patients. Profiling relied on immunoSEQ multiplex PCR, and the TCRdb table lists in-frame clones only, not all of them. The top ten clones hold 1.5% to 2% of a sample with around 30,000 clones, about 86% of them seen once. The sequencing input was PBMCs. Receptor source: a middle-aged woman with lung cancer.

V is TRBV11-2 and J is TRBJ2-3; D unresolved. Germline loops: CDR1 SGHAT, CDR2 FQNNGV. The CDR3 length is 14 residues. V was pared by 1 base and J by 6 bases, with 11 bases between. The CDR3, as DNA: TGTGCCAGCAGCTTAGGACGAAAGTGGGATACGCAGTATTTT. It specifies CASSLGRKWDTQYF. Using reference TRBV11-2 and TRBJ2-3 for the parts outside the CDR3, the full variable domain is EAGVAQSPRYKIIEKRQSVAFWCNPISGHATLYWYQQILGQGPKLLIQFQNNGVVDDSQLPKDRFSAERLKGVDSTLKIQPAKLEDSAVYLCASSLGRKWDTQYFGPGTRLTVL.

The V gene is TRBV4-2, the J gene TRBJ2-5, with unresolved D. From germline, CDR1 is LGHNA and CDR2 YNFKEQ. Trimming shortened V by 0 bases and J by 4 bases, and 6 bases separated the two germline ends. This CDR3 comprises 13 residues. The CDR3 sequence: CASSQDQRETQYF. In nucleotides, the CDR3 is TGTGCCAGCAGCCAAGATCAGCGAGAGACCCAGTACTTC.

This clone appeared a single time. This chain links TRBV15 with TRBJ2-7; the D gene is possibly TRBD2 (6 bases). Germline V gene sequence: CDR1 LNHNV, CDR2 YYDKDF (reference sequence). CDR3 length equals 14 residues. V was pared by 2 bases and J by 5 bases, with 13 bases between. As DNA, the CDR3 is TGTGCCACCAGCAGATCCACTGGGGGGAACGAGCAGTACTTC. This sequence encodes CATSRSTGGNEQYF.